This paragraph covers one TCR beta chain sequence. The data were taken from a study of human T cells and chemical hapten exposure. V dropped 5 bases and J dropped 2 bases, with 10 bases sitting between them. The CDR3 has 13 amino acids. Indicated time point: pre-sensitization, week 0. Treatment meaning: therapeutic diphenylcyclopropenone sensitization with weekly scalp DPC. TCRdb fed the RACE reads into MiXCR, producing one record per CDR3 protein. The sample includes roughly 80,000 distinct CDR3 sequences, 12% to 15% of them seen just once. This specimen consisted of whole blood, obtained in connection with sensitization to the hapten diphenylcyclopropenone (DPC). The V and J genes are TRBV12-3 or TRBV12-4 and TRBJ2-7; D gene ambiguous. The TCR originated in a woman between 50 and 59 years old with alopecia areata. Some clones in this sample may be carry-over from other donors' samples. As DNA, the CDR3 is TGTGCCAGCAGTCCCTCAACTACCTACGAGCAGTACTTC. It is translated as CASSPSTTYEQYF.